Listed below are T cell receptor beta chains from one sample, sequenced in a study of cytomegalovirus exposure and HLA in healthy donors. Measured with immunoSEQ multiplex PCR; TCRdb has only the in-frame clones, and not every one. The table includes around 200,000 clones, roughly four fifths detected once. Sequenced sample: PBMCs. The receptors derive from a man aged 45-65 years in good health and CMV-seronegative. Each CDR3 is given with its conserved first and last residue. The D gene is left open where the match is weak. The size entry is marked missing in some rows and otherwise reads once, few, many or a size class.

d_call clone_size j_call v_call cdr3_nt cdr3_aa
- - TRBJ1-1 TRBV6-5 TGTGCCAGCACCCCAGGGAGGGCAAGCACTGAAGCTTTCTTT CASTPGRASTEAFF
- few TRBJ1-6 TRBV21-1 TGTGCCAGCAACCCGAAAGGGACAGAGTATAATTCACCCCTCCACTTT CASNPKGTEYNSPLHF
- - TRBJ2-3 TRBV19 TGTGCCAGTACTCTCTCCGCACTGACTAGCACAGATACGCAGTATTTT CASTLSALTSTDTQYF
- - TRBJ1-1 TRBV9 TGTGCCAGCAGCGTAGAGGACAGGAACACTGAAGCTTTCTTT CASSVEDRNTEAFF
- - TRBJ1-6 TRBV27 TGTGCCAGCAGTTTATCGGGGACACGGTCACCCCTCCACTTT CASSLSGTRSPLHF
- - TRBJ2-3 TRBV20-1 TGCAGTGCTAGTCAGGCGGATACGCAGTATTTT CSASQADTQYF
- - TRBJ1-1 TRBV5-6 TGTGCCAGCAGCACCGACGGAGACACTGAAGCTTTCTTT CASSTDGDTEAFF
- - TRBJ2-1 TRBV28 TGTGCCAGCAGTCATACTAATTACAATGAGCAGTTCTTC CASSHTNYNEQFF
TRBD1 - TRBJ1-1 TRBV23-1 TGCGCCAGCAGTTCTCGGACAGGGTGGAAGATGAACACTGAAGCTTTCTTT CASSSRTGWKMNTEAFF
TRBD1 - TRBJ2-5 TRBV11-2 TGTGCCAGCAGCCTGGGGACAGGGCCCCAAGAGACCCAGTACTTC CASSLGTGPQETQYF
TRBD2 once TRBJ2-3 TRBV11-3 TGTGCCAGCAGCCAAGACGGGACTAGGAGCACAGATACGCAGTATTTT CASSQDGTRSTDTQYF
TRBD1 - TRBJ2-7 TRBV6-5 TGTGCCAGCAGTTACTCGGGACAGGGGTCCTACGAGCAGTACTTC CASSYSGQGSYEQYF
TRBD2 - TRBJ2-7 TRBV6-5 TGTGCCAGCAGGCCCGCGGGAGGGCGGTCCTACGAGCAGTACTTC CASRPAGGRSYEQYF
- - TRBJ2-6 TRBV4-1 TGCGCCAGCAGCCAAGAGAGCTCTGGGGCCAACGTCCTGACTTTC CASSQESSGANVLTF
- - TRBJ1-5 TRBV27 TGTGCCAGCAGAAACCAAAGATCGGGGCCCCAGCATTTT CASRNQRSGPQHF
- - TRBJ2-1 TRBV5-5 TGTGCCAGCAGCTTAGGGGGTTACAATGAGCAGTTCTTC CASSLGGYNEQFF
- - TRBJ1-4 TRBV28 TGTGCCAGCAGCCGACCGAAAGGGGAAGAAAAACTGTTTTTT CASSRPKGEEKLFF
TRBD2 - TRBJ2-7 TRBV4-3 TGCGCCAGCAGCCAAGGAACTAGCGGGGTCTCCTACGAGCAGTACTTC CASSQGTSGVSYEQYF
TRBD2 - TRBJ2-1 TRBV9 TGTGCCAGCAGCCCACCCGGCCTAGCGGGAACTAATGAGCAGTTCTTC CASSPPGLAGTNEQFF
TRBD1 - TRBJ1-5 TRBV19 TGTGCCACTACTCCGGGACAGGTGTTGTTTAGCAATCAGCCCCAGCATTTT CATTPGQVLFSNQPQHF
- - TRBJ2-5 TRBV7-9 TGTGCCAGCAGACCGACTAGGGGCCCTAATTCGGCCCAGTACTTC CASRPTRGPNSAQYF
TRBD2 - TRBJ2-1 TRBV12-5 TGTGCTAGTGACTCGGGGGCCGGGAGGGGTGATGAGCAGTTCTTC CASDSGAGRGDEQFF
- - TRBJ2-1 TRBV27 TGTGCCAGCAGTTTTGGCAGTTACAATGAGCAGTTCTTC CASSFGSYNEQFF
- - TRBJ2-7 TRBV25-1 TGTGCCAGCAGCAGGGAGGGGACAATCCCCTACGAGCAGTACTTC CASSREGTIPYEQYF
- - TRBJ2-3 TRBV19 TGTGCCAGTAGTATTAGCAGGGATGATACGCAGTATTTT CASSISRDDTQYF
- - TRBJ2-3 TRBV5-1 TGCGCCAGCAGCTTGGGATTATCGCGGTCCACAGATACGCAGTATTTT CASSLGLSRSTDTQYF
- - TRBJ2-2 TRBV6-6 TGTGCCAGCAATCTCCCGCAGACCGGGGAGCTGTTTTTT CASNLPQTGELFF
TRBD1 - TRBJ2-1 TRBV7-3 TGTGCCAGCAGCGCTACAGGGGGAAGTTTCAATGAGCAGTTCTTC CASSATGGSFNEQFF
TRBD1 - TRBJ1-1 TRBV6-6 TGTGCCAGCACCCTCGACAGGGGGCGAGGTGAAGCTTTCTTT CASTLDRGRGEAFF
TRBD2 - TRBJ2-3 TRBV7-2 TGTGCCAGCAGCTATAGCGGGAGGTCGATCGGAACGCAGTATTTT CASSYSGRSIGTQYF
TRBD1 - TRBJ1-2 TRBV6-5 TGTGCCACTCGGGACCTTGGGACAGTGCTCGGCTACACCTTC CATRDLGTVLGYTF
- - TRBJ1-4 TRBV27 TGTGCCAGCAGAGCCCTCAGGGATTCCCCAACTAATGAAAAACTGTTTTTT CASRALRDSPTNEKLFF
- once TRBJ2-7 TRBV9 TGTGCCAGCAGCACCCGCAGGGTTGACGAGCAGTACTTC CASSTRRVDEQYF
- few TRBJ1-5 TRBV2 TGTGCCAGCAAGTTGAGGCAGGGCGACTATCAGCCCCAGCATTTT CASKLRQGDYQPQHF
- - TRBJ1-6 TRBV7-2 TGTGCCAGCAGCCAGACAGGACCGGGGTCACCCCTCCACTTT CASSQTGPGSPLHF
- few TRBJ1-3 TRBV4-3 TGCGCCAGCAGCCAAGATACCGGGACTCGAAACACCATATATTTT CASSQDTGTRNTIYF
TRBD2 - TRBJ2-3 TRBV6-1 TGTGCCAGCAGTCCACTAGCGGGGGTAGATACGCAGTATTTT CASSPLAGVDTQYF
- - TRBJ1-3 TRBV6-1 TGTGCCAGCAATACGGCTGGAAACACCATATATTTT CASNTAGNTIYF
- - TRBJ2-1 TRBV2 TGTGCCACTCAAGACAGGAGCTCCTACAATGAGCAGTTCTTC CATQDRSSYNEQFF
TRBD1 - TRBJ1-3 TRBV19 TGTGCCAGTAGCGCCGGGACAGGGGTTGGAAACACCATATATTTT CASSAGTGVGNTIYF
- - TRBJ2-7 TRBV14 TGTGCCAGCAGCCCCCGGGGTCAGTTCTACGAGCAGTACTTC CASSPRGQFYEQYF
- - TRBJ1-2 TRBV28 TGTGCCAGCAGTTTATTCGGGGGAGGCAGAAACTATGGCTACACCTTC CASSLFGGGRNYGYTF
TRBD1 - TRBJ2-3 TRBV7-2 TGTGCCAGCAGCCAGGGACAGAGCACAGATACGCAGTATTTT CASSQGQSTDTQYF
- - TRBJ1-4 TRBV27 TGTGCCAGTGGCTGGAGCAGAACAACTAATGAAAAACTGTTTTTT CASGWSRTTNEKLFF
- - TRBJ1-4 TRBV9 TGTGCCAGCAGCCCAAGGGGGAGGGACGAAAAACTGTTTTTT CASSPRGRDEKLFF
- - TRBJ1-1 TRBV4-2 TGTGCCAGCAGCCAAGATAACCCAGGGAACAGAGCTTTCTTT CASSQDNPGNRAFF
TRBD1 once TRBJ1-2 TRBV30 TGTGCCTGGAGTGCAAAGGGGGCGGTATATGGCTACACCTTC CAWSAKGAVYGYTF
- - TRBJ1-4 TRBV15 TGTGCCACCAGCAGAGATCCAGGGTCTGAAAAGCTGTTTTTT CATSRDPGSEKLFF
- once TRBJ2-7 TRBV19 TGTGCCAGTAGGATTGACGGCGCTAGCGTTACGTACGAGCAGTACTTC CASRIDGASVTYEQYF
TRBD1 - TRBJ1-4 TRBV15 TGTGCCACCAGCAGAGGGGGGACAGGGGGCGAAAAACTGTTTTTT CATSRGGTGGEKLFF